A selection of T cell receptor beta chains follows, all from one sample in a study of T cell responses to AZD1222 COVID-19 vaccine. Profiling relied on immunoSEQ multiplex PCR, and the TCRdb table lists in-frame clones only, not all of them. The sample yields approximately 84,000 clones, 80% to 90% seen once. The source was peripheral blood, collected on day 0 of AZD1222 vaccination. The receptors shown here come from an adult in good health. Each CDR3 is given with its conserved first and last residue. A D gene is named only where the DNA matches it firmly. The listing skips clone size in some rows; elsewhere it reads once, few, many or a size class.

clone size,V gene,J gene,D gene,CDR3 protein,CDR3 DNA
.,TRBV11-2,TRBJ1-2,TRBD1,CASSLVRQGAGDGYTF,TGTGCCAGCAGCTTAGTTCGCCAGGGGGCGGGGGATGGCTACACCTTC
.,TRBV7-2,TRBJ2-7,TRBD2,CASSLRLAGTYEQYF,TGTGCCAGCAGCTTAAGGTTAGCGGGAACCTACGAGCAGTACTTC
.,TRBV5-1,TRBJ2-2,.,CASKMESNTGELFF,TGCGCCAGCAAAATGGAGTCGAACACCGGGGAGCTGTTTTTT
.,TRBV4-1,TRBJ2-7,TRBD2,CASSQRGGSLYYEQYF,TGCGCCAGCAGCCAACGCGGGGGGTCCCTCTATTACGAGCAGTACTTC
.,TRBV9,TRBJ2-5,.,CASSDGQETQYF,TGTGCCAGCAGTGACGGCCAAGAGACCCAGTACTTC
.,TRBV6-6,TRBJ1-1,TRBD1,CASSWGQRNTEAFF,TGTGCCAGCAGTTGGGGACAGAGGAACACTGAAGCTTTCTTT
.,TRBV3-1/TRBV3-2,TRBJ2-1,TRBD2,CASSLGTRSGGEQFF,TGTGCCAGCAGCCTTGGGACTAGAAGTGGTGGTGAGCAGTTCTTC
few,TRBV11-2,TRBJ2-7,.,CASNIGVSYEQYF,TGTGCCAGCAATATTGGAGTCTCCTACGAGCAGTACTTC
.,TRBV5-1,TRBJ2-7,TRBD2,CASSSSSGSMAYEQYF,TGCGCCAGCAGCTCCTCTAGCGGGAGTATGGCCTACGAGCAGTACTTC
.,TRBV9,TRBJ1-5,.,CASSGQTGTLYF,TGTGCCAGCAGCGGTCAAACCGGGACATTATATTTT
.,TRBV11-2,TRBJ1-1,.,CASSLIRDMNTEAFF,TGTGCCAGCAGCTTAATAAGGGATATGAACACTGAAGCTTTCTTT
.,TRBV24-1,TRBJ1-5,TRBD1,CATSDSGQGSLQPQHF,TGTGCCACCAGTGACTCGGGACAGGGGAGTCTTCAGCCCCAGCATTTT
.,TRBV29-1,TRBJ2-1,.,CSVARDPSDEQFF,TGCAGCGTTGCTCGCGATCCCAGCGATGAGCAGTTCTTC
.,TRBV7-3,TRBJ2-1,.,CASSSLPSSEQFF,TGTGCCAGCAGCTCCCTGCCTAGCTCGGAGCAGTTCTTC
.,TRBV7-9,TRBJ1-5,TRBD1,CASSPSPTGVTADQHF,TGTGCCAGCAGCCCCTCCCCGACAGGGGTCACAGCGGACCAGCATTTT
.,TRBV5-6,TRBJ1-1,.,CASTPIQGPDEAFF,TGTGCCAGCACCCCGATTCAGGGGCCAGATGAAGCTTTCTTT
.,TRBV2,TRBJ2-3,.,CASSVEQIAALSGTDTQYF,TGTGCCAGCAGTGTCGAACAGATCGCGGCCCTAAGCGGGACAGATACGCAGTATTTT
.,TRBV7-9,TRBJ2-5,TRBD1,CASSPFRDRVQETQYF,TGTGCCAGCAGCCCATTCCGGGACAGGGTACAAGAGACCCAGTACTTC
.,TRBV12-3/TRBV12-4,TRBJ1-2,TRBD1,CASRQGAGGYTF,TGTGCCAGCAGGCAGGGGGCTGGTGGCTACACCTTC
.,TRBV3-1/TRBV3-2,TRBJ2-1,TRBD2,CASSHRSGTGEQFF,TGTGCCAGCAGCCATCGGAGCGGGACTGGTGAGCAGTTCTTC
.,TRBV3-1/TRBV3-2,TRBJ1-2,.,CASSHDRIHTF,TGTGCCAGCAGCCACGACAGGATCCACACCTTC
.,TRBV13,TRBJ1-3,.,CASSLVPGVGGNTIYF,TGTGCCAGCAGCTTAGTTCCGGGGGTCGGAGGAAACACCATATATTTT
.,TRBV28,TRBJ1-6,.,CASGPQPRIYNSPLHF,TGTGCCAGCGGACCACAACCTCGAATATATAATTCACCCCTCCACTTT
.,TRBV7-2,TRBJ2-3,.,CASSTRRGGYTDTQYF,TGTGCCAGCAGCACACGCCGAGGCGGATACACAGATACGCAGTATTTT
.,TRBV28,TRBJ2-7,TRBD1,CASREGTGAYEQYF,TGTGCCAGCAGAGAGGGGACAGGGGCCTACGAGCAGTACTTC
.,TRBV3-1/TRBV3-2,TRBJ2-1,TRBD2,CASSPYLAGAPYNEQFF,TGTGCCAGCAGCCCGTATCTAGCGGGAGCACCCTACAATGAGCAGTTCTTC
.,TRBV18,TRBJ2-1,.,CASSPLAAPNSVGIYEQFF,TGTGCCAGCTCCCCACTTGCAGCGCCTAATTCCGTCGGGATTTATGAGCAGTTCTTC
.,TRBV7-2,TRBJ1-1,TRBD1,CASSLDTGGSTEAFF,TGTGCCAGCAGCTTAGATACAGGGGGGAGCACTGAAGCTTTCTTT
.,TRBV19,TRBJ1-1,.,CASRTLGGTEAFF,TGTGCCAGTAGGACTCTGGGCGGGACTGAAGCTTTCTTT
.,TRBV7-9,TRBJ1-2,.,CASSVIGLRPNWGYTF,TGTGCCAGCAGCGTAATTGGACTGCGCCCTAACTGGGGCTACACCTTC
.,TRBV10-3,TRBJ2-5,TRBD2,CAISDPGLANGETQYF,TGTGCCATCAGTGACCCGGGACTAGCGAATGGAGAGACCCAGTACTTC
.,TRBV5-6,TRBJ1-1,.,CASSQTGVGEAFF,TGTGCCAGCAGCCAGACGGGGGTGGGTGAAGCTTTCTTT
.,TRBV28,TRBJ1-2,.,CASSLQGPSYYGYTF,TGTGCCAGCAGTTTACAAGGACCCTCGTACTATGGCTACACCTTC
.,TRBV5-4,TRBJ2-5,.,CASSLVPGSYETQYF,TGTGCCAGCAGCTTGGTTCCAGGGTCTTACGAGACCCAGTACTTC
.,TRBV7-2,TRBJ1-2,.,CASSHSRVRYYGYTF,TGTGCCAGCAGCCACTCCAGGGTGAGGTACTATGGCTACACCTTC
.,TRBV5-4,TRBJ2-2,TRBD2,CASSSGLAGLTGELFF,TGTGCCAGCAGCTCGGGACTAGCGGGACTGACCGGGGAGCTGTTTTTT
.,TRBV19,TRBJ2-3,TRBD2,CASSIGVGLAGSDTQYF,TGTGCCAGTAGTATAGGCGTTGGGCTAGCGGGATCAGATACGCAGTATTTT
.,TRBV19,TRBJ2-2,.,CASSTSTTGELFF,TGTGCCAGTAGTACTTCTACAACCGGGGAGCTGTTTTTT
.,TRBV20-1,TRBJ1-1,.,CSASGALSSEAFF,TGCAGTGCTAGTGGGGCACTGTCTTCTGAAGCTTTCTTT
.,TRBV7-2,TRBJ2-3,TRBD2,CASSLRGASGRGDTQYF,TGTGCCAGCAGCTTACGGGGTGCTAGCGGGAGAGGGGATACGCAGTATTTT
.,TRBV7-9,TRBJ1-1,.,CASSAALVNTEAFF,TGTGCCAGCAGCGCGGCGCTTGTGAACACTGAAGCTTTCTTT
.,TRBV11-2,TRBJ2-1,.,CASMGGIYNEQFF,TGTGCCAGCATGGGCGGGATCTACAATGAGCAGTTCTTC
few,TRBV9,TRBJ1-2,TRBD1,CASSVVVWTGEYGYTF,TGTGCCAGCAGCGTAGTCGTTTGGACAGGGGAGTATGGCTACACCTTC
few,TRBV4-2,TRBJ2-5,TRBD2,CASSQDRAGDQETQYF,TGTGCCAGCAGCCAAGATCGGGCGGGAGACCAAGAGACCCAGTACTTC
.,TRBV29-1,TRBJ1-3,.,CSVGGQAGGNTIYF,TGCAGCGTTGGCGGTCAGGCAGGAGGAAACACCATATATTTT
.,TRBV9,TRBJ2-1,TRBD1,CASSVVGRGSYNEQFF,TGTGCCAGCAGCGTAGTTGGCAGGGGGTCCTACAATGAGCAGTTCTTC
once,TRBV24-1,TRBJ2-2,.,CATSDGTGLRTGELFF,TGTGCCACCAGTGATGGCACAGGGCTGCGCACCGGGGAGCTGTTTTTT
.,TRBV28,TRBJ2-3,TRBD1,CASSFDRVSDTQYF,TGTGCCAGCAGTTTCGACAGGGTTTCAGATACGCAGTATTTT
.,TRBV9,TRBJ2-2,TRBD2,CASSASGTGELFF,TGTGCCAGCAGCGCTAGCGGCACCGGGGAGCTGTTTTTT
.,TRBV4-2,TRBJ2-7,TRBD2,CASSPREGWYEQYF,TGTGCCAGCAGCCCCCGGGAGGGTTGGTACGAGCAGTACTTC
once,TRBV19,TRBJ2-3,.,CASSSRAVRVSDTQYF,TGTGCCAGTAGTTCGCGAGCGGTACGGGTTTCAGATACGCAGTATTTT
once,TRBV1,TRBJ2-1,.,CTSSQDFRASGTNEQFF,TGCACCAGCAGCCAAGACTTTCGGGCTAGCGGGACCAATGAGCAGTTCTTC
.,TRBV9,TRBJ2-1,TRBD2,CASSTGLAGGMSNEQFF,TGTGCCAGCAGCACCGGACTAGCGGGAGGAATGAGCAATGAGCAGTTCTTC
.,TRBV9,TRBJ2-7,.,CASSDGQTYEQYF,TGTGCCAGCAGTGACGGACAGACCTACGAGCAGTACTTC
.,TRBV19,TRBJ2-7,TRBD1,CASSPRGGQGYSYEQYF,TGTGCCAGTAGTCCTCGGGGGGGACAGGGGTACTCCTACGAGCAGTACTTC